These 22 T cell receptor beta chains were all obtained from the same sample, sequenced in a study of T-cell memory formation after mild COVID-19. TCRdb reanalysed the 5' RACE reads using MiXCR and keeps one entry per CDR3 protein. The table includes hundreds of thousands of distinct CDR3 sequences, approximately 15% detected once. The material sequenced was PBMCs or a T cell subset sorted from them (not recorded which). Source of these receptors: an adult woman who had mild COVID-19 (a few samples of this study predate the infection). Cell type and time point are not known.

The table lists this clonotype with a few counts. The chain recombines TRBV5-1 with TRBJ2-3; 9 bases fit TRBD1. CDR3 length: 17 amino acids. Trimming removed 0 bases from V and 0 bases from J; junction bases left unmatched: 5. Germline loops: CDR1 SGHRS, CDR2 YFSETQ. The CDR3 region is CASSLGTGTGSTDTQYF. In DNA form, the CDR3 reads TGCGCCAGCAGCTTGGGCACCGGGACAGGGAGCACAGATACGCAGTATTTT.

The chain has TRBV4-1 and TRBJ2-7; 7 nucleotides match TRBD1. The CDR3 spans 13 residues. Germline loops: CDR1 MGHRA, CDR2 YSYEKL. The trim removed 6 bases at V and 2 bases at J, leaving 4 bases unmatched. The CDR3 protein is CASSRQGTYEQYF. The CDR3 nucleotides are TGCGCCAGCAGTCGACAGGGAACCTACGAGCAGTACTTC.

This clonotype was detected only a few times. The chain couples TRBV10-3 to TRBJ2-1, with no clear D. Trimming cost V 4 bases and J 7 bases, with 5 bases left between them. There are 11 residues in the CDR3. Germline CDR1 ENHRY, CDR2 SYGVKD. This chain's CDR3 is CAISAGNEQFF. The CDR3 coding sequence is TGTGCCATCAGTGCTGGGAATGAGCAGTTCTTC.

The CDR3 bases are TGCAGCGTTGAAGCGGCAGGGCAGGGAGGGACCCAGTACTTC. Amino acids: CSVEAAGQGGTQYF. The chain couples TRBV29-1 to TRBJ2-5; D possibly corresponds to TRBD2 (6 bases). The CDR3 contains 14 residues. Germline V gene lookup returns CDR1 SQVTM and CDR2 ANQGSEA. Trimming stripped 1 base from V and 7 bases from J, with 16 bases between.

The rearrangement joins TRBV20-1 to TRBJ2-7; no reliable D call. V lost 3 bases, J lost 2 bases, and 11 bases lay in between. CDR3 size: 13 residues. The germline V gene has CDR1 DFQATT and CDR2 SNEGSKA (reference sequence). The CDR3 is CSARGPYPYEQYF. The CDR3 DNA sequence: TGCAGTGCTAGGGGCCCGTACCCCTACGAGCAGTACTTC.

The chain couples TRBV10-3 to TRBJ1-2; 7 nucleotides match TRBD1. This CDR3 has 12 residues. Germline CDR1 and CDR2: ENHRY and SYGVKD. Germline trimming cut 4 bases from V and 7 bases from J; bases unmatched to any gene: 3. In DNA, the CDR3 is TGTGCCATCAGTGCGGGACAGAGTGGCTACACCTTC. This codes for CAISAGQSGYTF.

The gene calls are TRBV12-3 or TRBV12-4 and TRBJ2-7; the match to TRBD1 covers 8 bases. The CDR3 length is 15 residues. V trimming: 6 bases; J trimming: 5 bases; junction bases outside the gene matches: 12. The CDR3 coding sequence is TGTGCCAGCAGCTCGCGGGACAGGTTAGTCCACGAGCAGTACTTC. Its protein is CASSSRDRLVHEQYF.

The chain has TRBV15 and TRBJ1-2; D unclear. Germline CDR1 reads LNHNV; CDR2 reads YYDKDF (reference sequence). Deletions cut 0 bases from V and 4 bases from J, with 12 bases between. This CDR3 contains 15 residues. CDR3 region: CATSRDPEAVYGYTF. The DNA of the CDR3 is TGTGCCACCAGCAGAGATCCCGAGGCCGTCTATGGCTACACCTTC.

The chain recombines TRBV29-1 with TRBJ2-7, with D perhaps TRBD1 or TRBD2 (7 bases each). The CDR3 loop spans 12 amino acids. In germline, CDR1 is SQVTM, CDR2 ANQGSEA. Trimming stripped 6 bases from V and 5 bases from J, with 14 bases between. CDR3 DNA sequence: TGCAGCGTGGGAGGGGGCCGGCACGAGCAGTACTTC. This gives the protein CSVGGGRHEQYF.

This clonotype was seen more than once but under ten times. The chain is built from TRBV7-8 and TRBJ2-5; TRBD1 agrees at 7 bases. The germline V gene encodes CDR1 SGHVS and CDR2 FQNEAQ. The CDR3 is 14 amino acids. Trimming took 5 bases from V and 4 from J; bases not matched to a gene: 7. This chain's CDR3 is CASSQTGNRETQYF. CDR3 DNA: TGTGCCAGCAGCCAGACAGGGAACCGAGAGACCCAGTACTTC.

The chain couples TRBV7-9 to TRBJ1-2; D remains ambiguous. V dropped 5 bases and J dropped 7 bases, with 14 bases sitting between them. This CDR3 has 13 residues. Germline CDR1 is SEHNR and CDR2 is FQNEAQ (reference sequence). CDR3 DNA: TGTGCCAGCAGCCCCGGGCAGCCGGTTGGCTACACCTTC. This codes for CASSPGQPVGYTF.

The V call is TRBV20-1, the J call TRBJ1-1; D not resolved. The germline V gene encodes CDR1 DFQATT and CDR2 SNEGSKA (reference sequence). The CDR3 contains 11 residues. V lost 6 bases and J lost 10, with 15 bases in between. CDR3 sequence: CSAGYEGRAFF. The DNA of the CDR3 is TGCAGTGCCGGCTATGAGGGCCGAGCTTTCTTT.

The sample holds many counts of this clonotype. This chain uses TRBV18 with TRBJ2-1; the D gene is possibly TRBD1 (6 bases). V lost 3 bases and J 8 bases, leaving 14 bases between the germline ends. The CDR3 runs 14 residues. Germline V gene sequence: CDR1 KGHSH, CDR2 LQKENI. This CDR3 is CASSPNRQADEQFF. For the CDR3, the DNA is TGTGCCAGCTCACCTAATCGACAGGCCGATGAGCAGTTCTTC.

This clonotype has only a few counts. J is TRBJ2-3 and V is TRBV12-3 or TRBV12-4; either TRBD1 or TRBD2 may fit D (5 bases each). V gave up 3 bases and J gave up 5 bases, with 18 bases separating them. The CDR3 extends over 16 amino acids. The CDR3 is CASSFRDHLFGDTQYF. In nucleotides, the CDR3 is TGTGCCAGCAGTTTCAGGGACCACCTATTCGGAGATACGCAGTATTTT.

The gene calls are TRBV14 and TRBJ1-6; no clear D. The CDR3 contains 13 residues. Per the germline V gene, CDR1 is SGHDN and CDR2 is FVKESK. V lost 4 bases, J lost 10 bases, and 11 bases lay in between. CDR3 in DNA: TGTGCCAGCAGCCGCGTTTCTAGATCACCCCTCCACTTT. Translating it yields CASSRVSRSPLHF. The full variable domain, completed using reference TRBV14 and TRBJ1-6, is EAGVTQFPSHSVIEKGQTVTLRCDPISGHDNLYWYRRVMGKEIKFLLHFVKESKQDESGMPNNRFLAERTGGTYSTLKVQPAELEDSGVYFCASSRVSRSPLHFGNGTRLTVT.

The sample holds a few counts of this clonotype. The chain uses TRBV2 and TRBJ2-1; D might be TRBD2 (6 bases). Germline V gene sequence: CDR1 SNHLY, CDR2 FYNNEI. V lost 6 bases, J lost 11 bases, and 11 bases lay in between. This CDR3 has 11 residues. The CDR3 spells CASRGGGKQFF. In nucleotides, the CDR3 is TGTGCCAGCAGGGGGGGTGGGAAGCAGTTCTTC.

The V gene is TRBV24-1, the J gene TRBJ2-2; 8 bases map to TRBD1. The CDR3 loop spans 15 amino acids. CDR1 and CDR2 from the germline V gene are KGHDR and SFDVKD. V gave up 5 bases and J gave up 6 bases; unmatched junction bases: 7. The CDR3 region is CATSANRGVSGELFF. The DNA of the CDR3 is TGTGCCACCAGTGCAAACAGGGGGGTGTCCGGGGAGCTGTTTTTT.

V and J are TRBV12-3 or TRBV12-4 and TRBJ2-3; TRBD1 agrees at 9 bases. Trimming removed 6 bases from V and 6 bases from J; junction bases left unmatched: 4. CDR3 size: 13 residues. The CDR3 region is CASRDRGSDTQYF. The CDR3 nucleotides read TGTGCCAGCAGGGACAGGGGATCCGATACGCAGTATTTT.

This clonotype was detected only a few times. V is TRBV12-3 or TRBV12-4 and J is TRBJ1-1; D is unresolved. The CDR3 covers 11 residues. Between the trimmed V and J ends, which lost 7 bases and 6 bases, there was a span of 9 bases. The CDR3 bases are TGTGCCAGCACCTATGGTCCTGAAGCTTTCTTT. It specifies CASTYGPEAFF.

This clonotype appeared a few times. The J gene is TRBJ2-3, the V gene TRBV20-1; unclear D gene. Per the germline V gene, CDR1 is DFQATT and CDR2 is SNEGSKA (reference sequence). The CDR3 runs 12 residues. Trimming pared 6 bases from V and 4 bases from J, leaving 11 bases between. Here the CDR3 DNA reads TGCAGTGCAGTGATGACGTCAGATACGCAGTATTTT. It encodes CSAVMTSDTQYF.

CDR3 coding DNA: TGTGCCAGCAGCCAAGATTTTATAGTCCCGCAGGGGCGCAGCGTCTATGGCTACACCTTC. Amino acid sequence: CASSQDFIVPQGRSVYGYTF. This rearrangement joins TRBV14 to TRBJ1-2; weak D call: TRBD1 (6 bases). Germline V CDR1 and CDR2: SGHDN, FVKESK. Trimming pared 0 bases from V and 4 bases from J, leaving 27 bases between. The CDR3 spans 20 residues.

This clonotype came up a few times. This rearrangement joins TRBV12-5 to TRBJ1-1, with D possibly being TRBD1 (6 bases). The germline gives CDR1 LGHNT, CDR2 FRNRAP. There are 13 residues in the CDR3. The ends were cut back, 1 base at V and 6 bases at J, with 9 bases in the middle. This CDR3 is CASGLGGQSEAFF. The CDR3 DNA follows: TGTGCTAGTGGTTTGGGAGGACAGTCTGAAGCTTTCTTT.